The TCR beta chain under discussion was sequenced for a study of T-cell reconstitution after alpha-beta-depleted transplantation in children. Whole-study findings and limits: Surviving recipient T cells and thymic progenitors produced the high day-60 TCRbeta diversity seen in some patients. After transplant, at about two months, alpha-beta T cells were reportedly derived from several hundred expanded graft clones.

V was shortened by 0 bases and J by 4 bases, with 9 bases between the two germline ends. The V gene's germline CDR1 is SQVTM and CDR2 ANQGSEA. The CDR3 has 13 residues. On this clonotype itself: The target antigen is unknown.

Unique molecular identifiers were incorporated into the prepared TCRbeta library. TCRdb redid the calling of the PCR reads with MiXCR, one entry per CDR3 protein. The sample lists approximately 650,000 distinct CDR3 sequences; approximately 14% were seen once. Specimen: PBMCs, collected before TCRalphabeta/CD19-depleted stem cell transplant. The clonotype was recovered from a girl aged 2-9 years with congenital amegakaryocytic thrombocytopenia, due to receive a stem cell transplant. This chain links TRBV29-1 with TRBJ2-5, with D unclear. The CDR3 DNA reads TGCAGCGTTGAAGATCTTCTGGTAGAGACCCAGTACTTC. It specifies CSVEDLLVETQYF.